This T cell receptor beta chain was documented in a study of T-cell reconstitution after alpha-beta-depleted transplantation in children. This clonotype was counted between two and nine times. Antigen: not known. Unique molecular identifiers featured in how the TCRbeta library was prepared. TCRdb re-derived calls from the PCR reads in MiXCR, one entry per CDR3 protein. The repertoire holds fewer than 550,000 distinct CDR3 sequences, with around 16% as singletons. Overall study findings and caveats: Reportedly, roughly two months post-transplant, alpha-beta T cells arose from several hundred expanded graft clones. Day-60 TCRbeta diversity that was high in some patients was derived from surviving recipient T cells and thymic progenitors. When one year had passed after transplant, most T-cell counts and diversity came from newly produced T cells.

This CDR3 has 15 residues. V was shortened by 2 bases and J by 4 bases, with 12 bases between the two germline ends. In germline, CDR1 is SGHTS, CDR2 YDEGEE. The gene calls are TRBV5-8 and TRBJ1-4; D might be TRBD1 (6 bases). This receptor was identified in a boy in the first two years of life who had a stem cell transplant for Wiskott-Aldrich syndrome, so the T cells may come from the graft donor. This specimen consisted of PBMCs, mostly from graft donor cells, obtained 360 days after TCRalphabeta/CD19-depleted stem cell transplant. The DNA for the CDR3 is TGTGCCAGCAGCTTTGGACAGCCATTTAATGAAAAACTGTTTTTT. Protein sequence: CASSFGQPFNEKLFF. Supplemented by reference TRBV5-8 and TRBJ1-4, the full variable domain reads EAGVTQSPTHLIKTRGQQATLRCSPISGHTSVYWYQQALGLGLQFLLWYDEGEERNRGNFPPRFSGRQFPNYSSELNVNALELEDSALYLCASSFGQPFNEKLFFGSGTQLSVL.